This T cell receptor beta chain was captured in a study of T cells in Graves' hyperthyroidism and ophthalmopathy. Study details: Blood from the periphery was taken at initial diagnosis, before any treatment.

Template material for amplifying TCR beta CDR3 regions consisted of RNA transcripts. HTBI primers were employed in a first-round RT-PCR of the TCR CDR3. TCRdb ran MiXCR on the multiplex PCR reads and lists one entry per CDR3 protein. The sample consists of a few hundred thousand distinct CDR3 sequences, 20% to 25% of them appearing once. This clonotype was recorded many times. What it binds is unknown. The trim removed 5 bases at V and 0 bases at J, leaving 7 bases unmatched. CDR3 length equals 16 residues. Inclusion characteristics of ophthalmopathy patients comprised a Clinical Activity Score of at least 3, a NOSPECS grade of at least 4, and duration under 3 months. Diagnosing involved the use of clinical symptoms, serum thyroxine and TRAb, thyroid ultrasound and orbital computed tomography. Study outcomes and limitations: Most expanded thyroid clonotypes above 0.001 recurred in blood.

Specimen: blood. The chain employs TRBV12-3 or TRBV12-4 and TRBJ1-1, with 9 bases lining up with TRBD1. The sequence derives from a woman in her seventies with Graves' ophthalmopathy. The CDR3 DNA follows: TGTGCCAGCAGTCACGGACAGGGGCTAATGAACACTGAAGCTTTCTTT. Residues: CASSHGQGLMNTEAFF.